These 21 T cell receptor beta chains came from one sample sequenced in a study of blood T cell repertoires in COVID-19. Generated by immunoSEQ multiplex PCR, the TCRdb table keeps only in-frame clones and is missing some. Of more than 85,000 clones listed, 70% to 90% are singletons. Sequencing was performed on peripheral blood. These receptors originate from a woman in her fifties or sixties with acute or convalescent COVID-19.

Only a few counts were recorded for this clone. The chain recombines TRBV15 with TRBJ2-3, with 9 bases aligning to TRBD2. Per germline, CDR1 LNHNV and CDR2 YYDKDF (reference sequence). The V segment lost 1 base and the J segment 5 bases; nucleotides outside the gene matches: 7. The CDR3 consists of 16 residues. As DNA, the CDR3 is TGTGCCACCAGCAGAGTGGCTAGCGGGACGGGAGATACGCAGTATTTT. This sequence encodes CATSRVASGTGDTQYF.

The chain links TRBV18 to TRBJ1-3, with a tentative D call TRBD1 (5 bases). This CDR3 is built from 17 residues. V gave up 3 bases and J gave up 1 base, with 16 bases separating them. Per the germline V gene, CDR1 is KGHSH and CDR2 is LQKENI. This CDR3 is CASSPLIGGGSGNTIYF. CDR3 sequence (DNA): TGTGCCAGCTCACCCCTGATCGGGGGGGGGTCTGGAAACACCATATATTTT.

Concerning this clone itself: Other nucleotide sequences from this sample produce the same CDR3. This chain joins TRBV7-2 and TRBJ1-2; 9 bases match TRBD1. The CDR3 has 14 amino acids. CDR1 SGHTA and CDR2 FQGNSA come from the germline V gene. V gave up 1 base and J gave up 5 bases; unmatched junction bases: 2. CDR3: CASSLETGGYGYTF. The CDR3 DNA is TGTGCCAGCAGCTTAGAGACAGGGGGGTATGGCTACACCTTC. The variable domain in full, with the rest retrieved from reference TRBV7-2 and TRBJ1-2, is GAGVSQSPSNKVTEKGKDVELRCDPISGHTALYWYRQSLGQGLEFLIYFQGNSAPDKSGLPSDRFSAERTGGSVSTLTIQRTQQEDSAVYLCASSLETGGYGYTFGSGTRLTVV.

This chain links TRBV25-1 with TRBJ1-2, with 10 bases identical to TRBD1. The CDR3 consists of 17 residues. The V and J ends lost 4 bases and 3 bases, in that order; junction bases with no gene match: 11. Per the germline V gene, CDR1 is MGHDK and CDR2 is SYGVNS. The CDR3 sequence: CASSATGTGEVHYGYTF. Here the CDR3 DNA reads TGTGCCAGCAGTGCAACCGGGACAGGGGAGGTTCACTATGGCTACACCTTC.

This clone showed up just a few times. The CDR3 here is CASSPTGGGFDEQFF. In nucleotides, the CDR3 is TGTGCCAGCAGCCCCACGGGGGGAGGCTTCGATGAGCAGTTCTTC. This chain connects TRBV7-6 to TRBJ2-1, with 7 bases fitting TRBD2. Losses at the gene ends were 5 bases for V and 8 bases for J; bases not matched to a gene: 12. Per germline, CDR1 SGHVS and CDR2 FNYEAQ. The CDR3 has 15 residues.

V and J are TRBV9 and TRBJ1-2; 7 nucleotides align to TRBD1. Looked up from germline, CDR1 is SGDLS and CDR2 is YYNGEE. V dropped 4 bases and J dropped 6; count of bases not matched to a gene: 12. The CDR3 is 15 residues long. The CDR3 sequence is CASSSRPGTDHGYTF. The CDR3 DNA follows: TGTGCCAGCAGCTCCCGCCCCGGGACAGATCATGGCTACACCTTC.

V and J are TRBV3-1 (or the pseudogene TRBV3-2) and TRBJ2-7; TRBD2 aligns across 9 bases. V shed 1 base and J 6 bases; nucleotides not matched to a gene: 4. Germline-derived CDR1 and CDR2 are LGHDT and YNNKEL (reference sequence). The CDR3 loop spans 14 amino acids. This CDR3 is CASSQVGLAIEQYF. CDR3 DNA sequence: TGTGCCAGCAGCCAAGTTGGACTAGCGATCGAGCAGTACTTC.

The chain carries TRBV7-3 and TRBJ1-1, with no clear D. CDR1 is SGHTA and CDR2 is FQGTGA in the germline V gene. V lost 5 bases to trimming and J lost 1 base, with 11 bases between them. CDR3 length: 14 residues. The CDR3 region is CASSPGLSNTEAFF. In DNA form, the CDR3 reads TGTGCCAGCAGCCCCGGACTCTCGAACACTGAAGCTTTCTTT.

V is TRBV19 and J is TRBJ1-5; 7 positions match TRBD1. This CDR3 comprises 16 residues. Germline values: CDR1 LNHDA, CDR2 SQIVND (reference sequence). The J segment lost 7 bases and the V segment lost 2 bases, leaving 11 bases of the junction unmatched. CDR3 amino acids: CASSISGQSGRQPQHF. Written as DNA, the CDR3 is TGTGCCAGTAGTATATCGGGACAGTCGGGGCGGCAGCCCCAGCATTTT.

The rearrangement joins TRBV18 to TRBJ1-2; D gene uncertain. This CDR3 spans 14 amino acids. Trimming removed 2 bases at V and 6 bases at J, with 13 bases between. Germline loops: CDR1 KGHSH, CDR2 LQKENI. The CDR3 loop is CASSPSMSGDGYTF. CDR3 sequence (DNA): TGTGCCAGCTCACCATCAATGTCGGGTGATGGCTACACCTTC.

This sequence joins TRBV24-1 and TRBJ2-2; perhaps TRBD2 as D (5 bases). Germline values: CDR1 KGHDR, CDR2 SFDVKD. V lost 5 bases and J lost 2, with 8 bases in between. This CDR3 region has 14 residues. The CDR3 loop is CATSGGLNTGELFF. The CDR3 nucleotides read TGTGCCACCAGTGGCGGGCTCAACACCGGGGAGCTGTTTTTT.

This clone was found once. The chain carries TRBV24-1 and TRBJ2-2, with a possible D match to TRBD1 (7 bases). V was cut by 10 bases and J by 5 bases, with 10 bases left in between. This CDR3 contains 12 residues. The germline CDR1 and CDR2 sequences are KGHDR and SFDVKD. The CDR3 sequence is CATAGGTGELFF. As DNA, the CDR3 is TGTGCCACTGCAGGGGGGACCGGGGAGCTGTTTTTT.

The J gene is TRBJ1-1, the V gene TRBV9; possible D gene TRBD1, 6 bases. Looked up from germline, CDR1 is SGDLS and CDR2 is YYNGEE. This CDR3 is 13 amino acids long. V was clipped by 0 bases and J by 6 bases, with 9 bases between them. CDR3 nucleotides: TGTGCCAGCAGCGTAGACGAGGGGGCTGAAGCTTTCTTT. It yields the protein CASSVDEGAEAFF.

The rearrangement links TRBV14 to TRBJ1-1, with D maybe TRBD1 (5 bases). The CDR3 runs 13 residues. V lost 4 bases and J 5 bases, leaving 11 bases between the germline ends. Germline CDR1 and CDR2: SGHDN and FVKESK. The CDR3 sequence is CASSPGKVTEAFF. As DNA, the CDR3 is TGTGCCAGCAGCCCAGGGAAGGTAACTGAAGCTTTCTTT.

The chain recombines TRBV7-2 with TRBJ2-1; 9 positions agree with TRBD1. The CDR3 totals 16 residues. The ends lost 7 bases at V and 1 base at J; junction bases unmatched: 8. CDR1 and CDR2 (germline): SGHTA, FQGNSA. The CDR3 loop is CASIIPGQGSYNEQFF. For the CDR3, the DNA is TGTGCCAGCATCATACCGGGACAGGGATCCTACAATGAGCAGTTCTTC.

The rearrangement uses TRBV5-1 and TRBJ2-2, with 8 bases identical to TRBD1. V lost 3 bases to trimming and J lost 4 bases; unmatched junction nucleotides: 14. Germline assignment: CDR1 SGHRS and CDR2 YFSETQ. The CDR3 runs 18 residues. The CDR3 sequence is CASSSLRGQGSLTGELFF. In DNA, the CDR3 is TGCGCCAGCAGCTCCCTCCGAGGACAGGGTTCTCTCACCGGGGAGCTGTTTTTT. The whole variable domain, remainder taken from reference TRBV5-1 and TRBJ2-2, is KAGVTQTPRYLIKTRGQQVTLSCSPISGHRSVSWYQQTPGQGLQFLFEYFSETQRNKGNFPGRFSGRQFSNSRSEMNVSTLELGDSALYLCASSSLRGQGSLTGELFFGEGSRLTVL.

The V call is TRBV3-1 (or the pseudogene TRBV3-2), the J call TRBJ2-1, with 7 positions matching TRBD2. Per the germline V gene, CDR1 is LGHDT and CDR2 is YNNKEL (reference sequence). Germline trimming cut 3 bases from V and 4 bases from J; bases unmatched to any gene: 12. This CDR3 has 17 amino acids. CDR3 nucleotides: TGTGCCAGCAGCCAGGCCCCCAAGCTAGCGGTTTACAATGAGCAGTTCTTC. It translates to CASSQAPKLAVYNEQFF.

This sequence joins TRBV6-2 or TRBV6-3 and TRBJ2-2; D might be TRBD2 (5 bases). CDR3 size: 15 residues. The V end lost 5 bases, the J end lost 7 bases, and 17 bases lay between the germline ends. Germline-derived CDR1 and CDR2 are MNHEY and SVGEGT. The CDR3 DNA reads TGTGCCAGCAGTAACAAGGGAGAGTACGGCGGGGAGCTGTTTTTT. Its protein product is CASSNKGEYGGELFF.

This sequence joins TRBV25-1 and TRBJ2-1; D gene unclear. Trimming pared 7 bases from V and 6 bases from J, leaving 19 bases between. The CDR3 contains 15 residues. Germline lookup yields CDR1 MGHDK and CDR2 SYGVNS. For the CDR3, the DNA is TGTGCCAGCAAGGATGGCTTCCGAAGAGGCAATGAGCAGTTCTTC. It yields the protein CASKDGFRRGNEQFF.

The chain carries TRBV30 and TRBJ1-5; weak D call: TRBD1 (5 bases). CDR1 and CDR2 (germline): GTSNPN, SVGIG (reference sequence). The CDR3 consists of 13 residues. V lost 1 base and J lost 4, with 8 bases in between. This CDR3 is CAWSAQGNQPQHF. The CDR3 DNA reads TGTGCCTGGAGTGCGCAGGGAAATCAGCCCCAGCATTTT.

The rearrangement uses TRBV28 and TRBJ1-5; TRBD1 aligns across 8 bases. The CDR3 totals 14 residues. V dropped 6 bases and J dropped 0; count of bases not matched to a gene: 1. Germline V gene data show CDR1 as MDHEN and CDR2 as SYDVKM. As DNA, the CDR3 is TGTGCCAGCAGGGACAGGGTTAGCAATCAGCCCCAGCATTTT. It yields the protein CASRDRVSNQPQHF.